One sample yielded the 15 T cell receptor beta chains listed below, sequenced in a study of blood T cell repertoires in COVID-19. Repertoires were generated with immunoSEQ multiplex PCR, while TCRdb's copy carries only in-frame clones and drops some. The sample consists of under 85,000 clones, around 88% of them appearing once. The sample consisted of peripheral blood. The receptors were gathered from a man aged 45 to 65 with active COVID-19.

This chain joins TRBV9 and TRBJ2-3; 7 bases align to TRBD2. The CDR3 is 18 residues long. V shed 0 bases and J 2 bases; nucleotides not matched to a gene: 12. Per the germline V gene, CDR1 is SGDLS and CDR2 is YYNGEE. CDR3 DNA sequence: TGTGCCAGCAGCGTAGAAATTGAGGGAGGGCCCCACACAGATACGCAGTATTTT. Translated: CASSVEIEGGPHTDTQYF.

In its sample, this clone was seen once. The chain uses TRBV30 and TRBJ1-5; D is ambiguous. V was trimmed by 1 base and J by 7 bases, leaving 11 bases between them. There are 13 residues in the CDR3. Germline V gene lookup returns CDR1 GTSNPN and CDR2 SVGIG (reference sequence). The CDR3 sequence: CAWSEAGGQPQHF. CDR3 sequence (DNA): TGTGCCTGGAGTGAGGCTGGAGGACAGCCCCAGCATTTT.

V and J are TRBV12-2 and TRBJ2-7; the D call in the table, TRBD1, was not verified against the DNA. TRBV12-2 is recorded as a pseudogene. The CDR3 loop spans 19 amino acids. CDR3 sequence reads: CASRLAMGQPESVRYEQYF. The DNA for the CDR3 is TGTGCAAGTCGCTTAGCGATGGGGCAGCCAGAGTCAGTACGTTACGAGCAGTACTTC.

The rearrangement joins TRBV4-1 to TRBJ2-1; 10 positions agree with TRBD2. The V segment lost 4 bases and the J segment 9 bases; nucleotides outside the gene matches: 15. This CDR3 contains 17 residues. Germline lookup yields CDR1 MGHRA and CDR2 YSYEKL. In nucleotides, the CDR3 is TGCGCCAGCAGCCGTAAGAGTGAGTCTAGCGGGGGTGGTGAGCAGTTCTTC. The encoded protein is CASSRKSESSGGGEQFF.

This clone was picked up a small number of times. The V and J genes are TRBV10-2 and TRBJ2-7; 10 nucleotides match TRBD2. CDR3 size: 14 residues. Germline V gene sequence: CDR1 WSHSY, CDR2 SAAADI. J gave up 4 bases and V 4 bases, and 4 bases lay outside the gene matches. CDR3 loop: CASSGSGRGYEQYF. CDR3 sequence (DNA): TGCGCCAGCAGTGGGAGCGGGAGGGGGTACGAGCAGTACTTC.

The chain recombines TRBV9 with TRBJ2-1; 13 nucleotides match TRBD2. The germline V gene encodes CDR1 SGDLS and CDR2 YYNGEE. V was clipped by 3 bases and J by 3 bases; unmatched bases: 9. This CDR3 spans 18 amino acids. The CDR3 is CASSASRTSGGIYNEQFF. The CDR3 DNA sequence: TGTGCCAGCAGCGCGAGTCGGACTAGCGGGGGAATCTACAATGAGCAGTTCTTC.

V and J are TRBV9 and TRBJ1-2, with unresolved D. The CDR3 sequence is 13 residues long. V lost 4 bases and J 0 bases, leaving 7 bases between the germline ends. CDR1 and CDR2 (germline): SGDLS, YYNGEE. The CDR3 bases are TGTGCCAGCAGCCCGTATTCTAACTATGGCTACACCTTC. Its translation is CASSPYSNYGYTF. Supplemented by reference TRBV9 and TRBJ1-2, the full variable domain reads DSGVTQTPKHLITATGQRVTLRCSPRSGDLSVYWYQQSLDQGLQFLIQYYNGEERAKGNILERFSAQQFPDLHSELNLSSLELGDSALYFCASSPYSNYGYTFGSGTRLTVV.

CDR3 nucleotide sequence: TGTGCCAGCAGCTACGCCTCTCCCGGGACAGGGGGAAGGCCCTACGAGCAGTACTTC. This encodes CASSYASPGTGGRPYEQYF. The genes are TRBV7-2 and TRBJ2-7, with TRBD1 matching 11 bases. This CDR3 comprises 19 residues. Germline V CDR1 and CDR2: SGHTA, FQGNSA. V was clipped by 4 bases and J by 2 bases; unmatched bases: 16.

CDR3 bases: TGCAGCGTTGAAGGCCCGGGCCGCCAAGGGAGAGATACGCAGTATTTT. This sequence encodes CSVEGPGRQGRDTQYF. V and J are TRBV29-1 and TRBJ2-3, with D maybe TRBD2 (5 bases). V shed 1 base and J shed 5 bases, with 19 bases lying between them. Germline CDR1 and CDR2: SQVTM and ANQGSEA. The CDR3 extends over 16 amino acids.

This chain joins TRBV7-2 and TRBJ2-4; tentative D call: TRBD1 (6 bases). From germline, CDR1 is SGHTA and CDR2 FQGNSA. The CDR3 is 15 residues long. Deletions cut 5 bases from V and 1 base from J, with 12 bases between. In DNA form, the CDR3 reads TGTGCCAGCAGCCCACCCCAGGGGGCCAAAAACATTCAGTACTTC. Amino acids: CASSPPQGAKNIQYF.

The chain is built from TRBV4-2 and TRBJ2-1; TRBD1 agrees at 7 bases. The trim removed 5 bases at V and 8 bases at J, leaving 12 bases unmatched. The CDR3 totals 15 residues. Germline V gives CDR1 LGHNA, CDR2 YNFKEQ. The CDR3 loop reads CASSSQDRPLDEQFF. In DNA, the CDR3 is TGTGCCAGCAGCTCTCAGGACAGGCCCTTGGATGAGCAGTTCTTC.

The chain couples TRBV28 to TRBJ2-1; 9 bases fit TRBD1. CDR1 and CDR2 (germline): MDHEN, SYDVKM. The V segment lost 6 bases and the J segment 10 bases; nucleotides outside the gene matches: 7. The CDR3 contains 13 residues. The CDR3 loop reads CASRDRGMREQFF. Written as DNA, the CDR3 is TGTGCCAGCAGGGACAGGGGTATGAGGGAGCAGTTCTTC.

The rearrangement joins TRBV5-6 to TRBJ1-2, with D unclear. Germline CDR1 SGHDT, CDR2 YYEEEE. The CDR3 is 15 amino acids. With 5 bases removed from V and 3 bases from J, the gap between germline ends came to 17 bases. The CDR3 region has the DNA TGTGCCAGCAGGCAGATGGGCCAAAACTACTATGGCTACACCTTC. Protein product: CASRQMGQNYYGYTF.

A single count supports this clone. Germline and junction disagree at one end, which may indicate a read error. CDR3 in amino acids: CASSVSRLGINDGYTF. CDR3 DNA sequence: TGTGCCAGCAGTGTGTCCCGTCTCGGGATTAACGATGGCTACACCTTC. This chain links TRBV2 with TRBJ1-2; D is undetermined. The CDR3 runs to 16 residues. Germline CDR1 and CDR2: SNHLY and FYNNEI.

CDR3 in amino acids: CASSLTGTSDGEQFF. As DNA, the CDR3 is TGTGCCAGCAGCCTCACCGGGACTAGCGATGGTGAGCAGTTCTTC. The chain recombines TRBV7-3 with TRBJ2-1, with 10 bases identical to TRBD2. The V gene end was trimmed by 5 bases and the J gene end by 9 bases; junction bases not matched to a gene: 10. CDR1 SGHTA and CDR2 FQGTGA come from the germline V gene. This CDR3 is built from 15 residues.